A single sample is the source of the 24 T cell receptor beta chains below, sequenced in a study of cytomegalovirus exposure and HLA in healthy donors. PCR involved 60 Vbeta and 13 Jbeta primers. This table comes from immunoSEQ multiplex PCR, and its TCRdb copy is limited to in-frame clones, with some not included. The table lists about 96,000 clones, roughly 74% of them singletons. The material sequenced was PBMCs. All receptors derive from a female donor in good health and CMV-seropositive.

This clone was observed a few times. The V gene is TRBV5-6, the J gene TRBJ2-6, with D hard to call. Germline CDR1 is SGHDT and CDR2 is YYEEEE. This CDR3 contains 15 residues. V was cut by 0 bases and J by 0 bases, with 4 bases left in between. CDR3 region: CASSLDSSGANVLTF. The CDR3 DNA sequence: TGTGCCAGCAGCTTGGACAGCTCTGGGGCCAACGTCCTGACTTTC.

The chain combines TRBV5-1 with TRBJ1-1; D perhaps matches TRBD1 (6 bases). Trimming removed 0 bases at V and 2 bases at J, with 14 bases between. This CDR3 is 16 amino acids long. Germline V gives CDR1 SGHRS, CDR2 YFSETQ. The CDR3 loop reads CASSLDAPTGNTEAFF. CDR3 sequence (DNA): TGCGCCAGCAGCTTGGACGCCCCGACAGGTAACACTGAAGCTTTCTTT.

This chain links TRBV29-1 with TRBJ2-7, with D unclear. The length of the CDR3 is 13 residues. In germline, CDR1 is SQVTM, CDR2 ANQGSEA. V lost 4 bases to trimming and J lost 0 bases, with 10 bases between them. CDR3 residues: CSVVFQSSYEQYF. CDR3 coding DNA: TGCAGCGTTGTTTTTCAGTCCTCCTACGAGCAGTACTTC.

This sequence joins TRBV6-1 and TRBJ1-2, with a weak D call TRBD1 (6 bases). CDR1 is MNHNS, CDR2 SASEGT, per germline. The V and J ends lost 9 bases and 0 bases respectively, with 14 bases between them. This CDR3 comprises 14 residues. The CDR3 DNA is TGTGCCAGTACCGGGACACTAGCTAACTATGGCTACACCTTC. Protein: CASTGTLANYGYTF.

The chain uses TRBV6-5 and TRBJ2-1, with TRBD2 matching over 7 bases. V was pared by 7 bases and J by 3 bases, with 9 bases of the junction left unmatched. Germline assignment: CDR1 MNHEY and CDR2 SVGAGI. CDR3 length: 15 residues. The CDR3, as DNA: TGTGCCAGCACCTCGTCCCTAGCGGACTACAATGAGCAGTTCTTC. This codes for CASTSSLADYNEQFF.

The rearrangement joins TRBV6-5 to TRBJ2-5; 10 bases are shared with TRBD2. CDR3 size: 14 residues. Germline CDR1 reads MNHEY; CDR2 reads SVGAGI. Trimming removed 5 bases from V and 5 bases from J; junction bases left unmatched: 5. DNA for the CDR3: TGTGCCAGCAGTCGAGCGGGGGGGAGGGAGACCCAGTACTTC. As protein: CASSRAGGRETQYF.

The rearrangement uses TRBV9 and TRBJ2-7, with a weak D call TRBD1 (5 bases). In germline, CDR1 is SGDLS, CDR2 YYNGEE. There are 12 residues in the CDR3. V was cut by 2 bases and J by 12 bases, with 15 bases left in between. In DNA, the CDR3 is TGTGCCAGCAGCGTTGCAGGGCATGCGCTGTACTTC. It yields the protein CASSVAGHALYF.

The chain links TRBV30 to TRBJ2-7, with a tentative D call TRBD1 (6 bases). There are 13 residues in the CDR3. Germline V gives CDR1 GTSNPN, CDR2 SVGIG (reference sequence). V was pared by 5 bases and J by 1 base, with 12 bases between. CDR3 loop: CAWDTGTSYEQYF. CDR3 coding DNA: TGTGCCTGGGATACCGGGACATCCTACGAGCAGTACTTC.

The chain combines TRBV6-1 with TRBJ1-1; D is undetermined. With 6 bases removed from V and 1 base from J, the gap between germline ends came to 9 bases. The length of the CDR3 is 13 residues. The germline gives CDR1 MNHNS, CDR2 SASEGT. The CDR3 loop is CASSLTENTEAFF. CDR3 DNA: TGTGCCAGCAGCCTCACAGAGAACACTGAAGCTTTCTTT.

V and J are TRBV28 and TRBJ2-1; a possible D gene is TRBD1 (5 bases). Germline-derived CDR1 and CDR2 are MDHEN and SYDVKM. There are 14 residues in the CDR3. V lost 7 bases to trimming and J lost 10 bases, with 20 bases between them. The CDR3 loop is CASNGGRPDREQFF. The CDR3 nucleotides read TGTGCCAGCAATGGTGGGCGGCCCGACAGAGAGCAGTTCTTC.

The chain combines TRBV30 with TRBJ2-5; D is perhaps TRBD2 (6 bases). Germline V gene sequence: CDR1 GTSNPN, CDR2 SVGIG (reference sequence). The CDR3 is 15 residues long. V lost 0 bases and J 2 bases, leaving 13 bases between the germline ends. Written as DNA, the CDR3 is TGTGCCTGGAGTGTTATCCTAGCGTATCAAGAGACCCAGTACTTC. It encodes CAWSVILAYQETQYF. Filled out from reference TRBV30 and TRBJ2-5, the complete variable domain reads SQTIHQWPATLVQPVGSPLSLECTVEGTSNPNLYWYRQAAGRGLQLLFYSVGIGQISSEVPQNLSASRPQDRQFILSSKKLLLSDSGFYLCAWSVILAYQETQYFGPGTRLLVL.

V gene TRBV6-5 combines with J gene TRBJ2-2, with D unresolved. Germline V gene lookup returns CDR1 MNHEY and CDR2 SVGAGI. V lost 2 bases, J lost 3 bases, and 10 bases lay in between. There are 15 residues in the CDR3. The CDR3 DNA reads TGTGCCAGCAGTTACCAGGTCCTACACACCGGGGAGCTGTTTTTT. This encodes CASSYQVLHTGELFF.

This clone is a singleton in its sample. The V and J genes are TRBV19 and TRBJ1-5; D is possibly TRBD1 (6 bases). The CDR3 is made up of 15 amino acids. V lost 5 bases, J lost 3 bases, and 14 bases lay in between. Germline V gene lookup returns CDR1 LNHDA and CDR2 SQIVND (reference sequence). The DNA for the CDR3 is TGTGCCAGTAGTGCCGTGAACAGGGTCAATCAGCCCCAGCATTTT. Translation gives CASSAVNRVNQPQHF.

The table lists this clone with a few counts. J is TRBJ1-1 and V is TRBV4-3; the match to TRBD1 covers 8 bases. V shed 5 bases and J 4 bases; nucleotides not matched to a gene: 6. The CDR3 totals 14 residues. Germline V gene data show CDR1 as LGHNA and CDR2 as YSLEER. Here the CDR3 DNA reads TGCGCCAGCAGCTCCCGACAGGGGCGCACTGAAGCTTTCTTT. Its translation: CASSSRQGRTEAFF.

The chain carries TRBV27 and TRBJ2-2, with 9 bases fitting TRBD2. This CDR3 is built from 15 residues. V shed 6 bases and J 2 bases; nucleotides not matched to a gene: 4. CDR1 MNHEY and CDR2 SMNVEV come from the germline V gene (reference sequence). CDR3 in amino acids: CASRRLAVNTGELFF. CDR3 nucleotides: TGTGCCAGCAGGAGACTAGCGGTTAACACCGGGGAGCTGTTTTTT.

The rearrangement links TRBV4-3 to TRBJ2-3; D not certain. The V end lost 2 bases, the J end lost 6 bases, and 15 bases lay between the germline ends. The CDR3 is 15 residues long. The germline CDR1 and CDR2 sequences are LGHNA and YSLEER. In DNA, the CDR3 is TGCGCCAGCAGCCAATCAGCCCAGCTGAGGGATACGCAGTATTTT. Protein: CASSQSAQLRDTQYF.

This clone has just a few counts. This chain joins TRBV10-2 and TRBJ1-2, with 8 bases identical to TRBD1. The ends lost 7 bases at V and 4 bases at J; junction bases unmatched: 8. Per germline, CDR1 WSHSY and CDR2 SAAADI. The CDR3 loop spans 14 amino acids. For the CDR3, the DNA is TGCGCCAGCACGGTCTCCGACAGGGGCTATGGCTACACCTTC. Residues: CASTVSDRGYGYTF.

J is TRBJ2-1 and V is TRBV4-2; TRBD2 might be the D (6 bases). CDR1 is LGHNA, CDR2 YNFKEQ, per germline. The germline V and J ends were trimmed by 4 bases and 5 bases, with 15 bases remaining between them. The CDR3 contains 15 residues. For the CDR3, the DNA is TGTGCCAGCAGCCTAGGGAGCGGGCAAAACAATGAGCAGTTCTTC. Its translation: CASSLGSGQNNEQFF.

The table lists this clone with a count of one. The chain is built from TRBV18 and TRBJ2-5; 7 nucleotides align to TRBD2. CDR3 length: 14 amino acids. With V trimmed by 3 bases and J by 5 bases, 6 bases remained unmatched. Germline values: CDR1 KGHSH, CDR2 LQKENI. The CDR3 DNA sequence: TGTGCCAGCTCACCCGGACTGGGGGGGGAGACCCAGTACTTC. Its protein is CASSPGLGGETQYF.

This clone was found a few times. The V call is TRBV2, the J call TRBJ2-1; weak D call: TRBD2 (6 bases). This CDR3 region has 14 residues. V lost 6 bases and J lost 9, with 18 bases in between. Germline V gene lookup returns CDR1 SNHLY and CDR2 FYNNEI. CDR3 sequence (DNA): TGTGCCAGCAGAACTAACCGGAGGGGAGGTGAGCAGTTCTTC. This encodes CASRTNRRGGEQFF.

The V and J genes are TRBV7-2 and TRBJ2-6; D is perhaps TRBD1 (6 bases). CDR3 length: 18 amino acids. CDR1 SGHTA and CDR2 FQGNSA come from the germline V gene. Trimming removed 5 bases from V and 12 bases from J, with 29 bases in between. This CDR3 is CASSATSGLQGSRVVLTF. CDR3 sequence (DNA): TGTGCCAGCAGCGCGACCTCGGGATTACAGGGTTCGAGGGTCGTCCTGACTTTC.

J is TRBJ2-5 and V is TRBV4-2, with D tentatively TRBD1 (5 bases). Germline values: CDR1 LGHNA, CDR2 YNFKEQ. Trimming took 0 bases from V and 2 from J, leaving 7 bases between them. The CDR3 sequence is 14 residues long. The CDR3 is CASSQDRQQETQYF. The CDR3 DNA follows: TGTGCCAGCAGCCAAGATCGACAGCAAGAGACCCAGTACTTC.

The chain employs TRBV4-1 and TRBJ1-2; 7 positions agree with TRBD1. After removal of 3 bases from V and 7 bases from J, the junction contained 14 bases not matched to a gene. Germline assignment: CDR1 MGHRA and CDR2 YSYEKL. The CDR3 runs to 16 residues. CDR3 nucleotide sequence: TGCGCCAGCAGCCACCTATTTGGGGACAGACCGGCTGGCTACACCTTC. It yields the protein CASSHLFGDRPAGYTF.

V usage is TRBV5-6 and J usage is TRBJ2-5, with TRBD2 identical over 11 bases. Germline V gene lookup returns CDR1 SGHDT and CDR2 YYEEEE. The CDR3 consists of 17 residues. The trim removed 0 bases at V and 3 bases at J, leaving 7 bases unmatched. In nucleotides, the CDR3 is TGTGCCAGCAGCTTGGGCTTTAGCGGGGGGGCTAAAGAGACCCAGTACTTC. Translated, it gives CASSLGFSGGAKETQYF.